This T cell receptor beta chain was profiled in a study of EBV T-cell therapy then PD-1 blockade in nasopharyngeal carcinoma (dated by TCRdb to the early 2020s). V is clipped by 1 base and J by 0 bases, and the sequence between their germline boundaries is 19 bases long. Counted from cysteine to phenylalanine, this CDR3 has 18 amino acids. Of all the DNA, just the CDR3 is kept, 54 bases in frame from base 1. Sequences MNHEY (CDR1) and SMNVEV (CDR2) are obtained from the germline V gene (reference sequence). Note on this clone: Its recognized antigen is unknown. The input lacks base qualities; no much larger clone sits a single base away.

The Qiagen DNeasy Kit was used to extract genomic DNA from the sorted cells. TCR beta chain deep sequencing was performed on the immunoSEQ platform. Turning to the authors' computational methods: The immunoSEQ Analyzer software was used to analyze the repertoire data. As stored in TCRdb, this immuneACCESS dataset retains in-frame rearrangements with V and J assigned. A fraction of the clones does not appear; measured against another copy, unresolved V genes explain less than half of the discrepancy, and the remainder lacks a known reason. The D gene and trimming were derived from the DNA, and the V and J assignments and clone size from that table. Recorded for this sample are 13,000 to 15,000 clones; around 84% of them occurred a single time. The ten largest make up 25% to 40% of the sample. The treatment or condition label, read with the paper, signifies: AdE1-LMPpoly-expanded autologous EBV-specific T-cell therapy followed by anti-PD-1 nivolumab.

This clonotype originated in a man aged 35-49 years with nasopharyngeal carcinoma. Material: CD8+ T cells from blood, obtained around day 100 from a patient whose treatment included autologous EBV-specific T cells and nivolumab. The chain employs TRBV27 and TRBJ2-7; no D gene can be assigned with confidence. The sequenced DNA is TGTGCCAGCAGTTTATTCCCCCCCACGAGCCCGAGCTCCTACGAGCAGTACTTC. The encoded protein is CASSLFPPTSPSSYEQYF.